One and the same sample provided the 15 T cell receptor beta chains below, sequenced in a study of blood T cell repertoires in COVID-19. This table comes from immunoSEQ multiplex PCR, and its TCRdb copy is limited to in-frame clones, with some not included. This sample has roughly 230,000 clones, with roughly four fifths found just once. Sequenced material: peripheral blood. The receptors stem from a man over 45 with active or convalescent COVID-19.

The gene calls are TRBV7-2 and TRBJ1-3; 7 bases fit TRBD1. The junction had 1 base not matched to a gene; V was cut back by 4 bases and J by 4 bases. The germline CDR1 and CDR2 sequences are SGHTA and FQGNSA. The CDR3 extends over 13 amino acids. DNA for the CDR3: TGTGCCAGCAGCTCGGGACAGGGAAACACCATATATTTT. This translates into CASSSGQGNTIYF.

CDR3 sequence (DNA): TGTGCCAGCAGCCCCGGGATGGCGCAGCAAGAGACCCAGTACTTC. It encodes CASSPGMAQQETQYF. V is TRBV2 and J is TRBJ2-5; TRBD2 might be the D (5 bases). V lost 6 bases and J lost 2, with 16 bases in between. This CDR3 spans 15 amino acids. Germline V gene lookup returns CDR1 SNHLY and CDR2 FYNNEI. The full variable domain, its missing parts supplied by reference TRBV2 and TRBJ2-5, is EPEVTQTPSHQVTQMGQEVILRCVPISNHLYFYWYRQILGQKVEFLVSFYNNEISEKSEIFDDQFSVERPDGSNFTLKIRSTKLEDSAMYFCASSPGMAQQETQYFGPGTRLLVL.

The chain uses TRBV13 and TRBJ2-3, with 7 bases fitting TRBD2. J lost 2 bases, V lost 5 bases, and 7 bases had no gene match. The CDR3 spans 15 residues. CDR1 is PRHDT, CDR2 FYEKMQ, per germline (reference sequence). In nucleotides, the CDR3 is TGTGCCAGCAGCACCGGCGGGGGATACACAGATACGCAGTATTTT. Protein product: CASSTGGGYTDTQYF.

The V call is TRBV2, the J call TRBJ2-5; the match to TRBD1 covers 7 bases. The V gene's germline CDR1 is SNHLY and CDR2 FYNNEI. J was trimmed by 2 bases and V by 7 bases; bases with no gene match: 7. This CDR3 has 14 amino acids. CDR3 protein: CASILPGQQETQYF. The CDR3 nucleotides read TGTGCCAGCATCCTCCCGGGACAGCAAGAGACCCAGTACTTC.

J is TRBJ2-2 and V is TRBV19; 7 bases are a match to TRBD1. V trimming: 7 bases; J trimming: 1 base; junction bases outside the gene matches: 3. The CDR3 is 14 amino acids. CDR1 is LNHDA and CDR2 is SQIVND in the germline V gene (reference sequence). Here the CDR3 DNA reads TGTGCCAGTACCCGGGACAGGAACACCGGGGAGCTGTTTTTT. Its translation: CASTRDRNTGELFF. Based on the CDR3 plus reference TRBV19 and TRBJ2-2, the full variable domain is DGGITQSPKYLFRKEGQNVTLSCEQNLNHDAMYWYRQDPGQGLRLIYYSQIVNDFQKGDIAEGYSVSREKKESFPLTVTSAQKNPTAFYLCASTRDRNTGELFFGEGSRLTVL.

The V call is TRBV19, the J call TRBJ1-2; 7 nucleotides match TRBD1. Germline CDR1 and CDR2: LNHDA and SQIVND (reference sequence). The CDR3 is 15 residues long. The V and J ends lost 2 bases and 7 bases, in that order; junction bases with no gene match: 10. The DNA of the CDR3 is TGTGCCAGTAGTATACTTTCAGGGGGAAGGTTTGGCTACACCTTC. Translating it yields CASSILSGGRFGYTF.

This chain links TRBV19 with TRBJ1-5; D gene unclear. V dropped 3 bases and J dropped 0 bases, with 12 bases sitting between them. Germline lookup yields CDR1 LNHDA and CDR2 SQIVND (reference sequence). This CDR3 is 16 amino acids long. The CDR3 DNA reads as TGTGCCAGTAGTATGGAGGCAGACAATAGCAATCAGCCCCAGCATTTT. It specifies CASSMEADNSNQPQHF.

About this clone: Distinct nucleotide sequences in the sample also encode this CDR3. In DNA, the CDR3 is TGTGCCAGCAGCTCACAAGAGACCCAGTACTTC. Translating it yields CASSSQETQYF. V and J are TRBV7-6 and TRBJ2-5; D uncertain. This CDR3 region has 11 residues. The germline gives CDR1 SGHVS, CDR2 FNYEAQ. The V gene lost 4 bases and the J gene lost 2 bases, with 2 bases spanning the gap.

The chain links TRBV19 to TRBJ1-1; D might be TRBD1 (6 bases). The V gene lost 1 base and the J gene lost 8 bases, with 14 bases spanning the gap. The CDR3 is 14 amino acids. Germline V gene sequence: CDR1 LNHDA, CDR2 SQIVND (reference sequence). Here the CDR3 reads CASSIGGSGAEAFF. The CDR3, as DNA: TGTGCCAGTAGTATAGGGGGTTCAGGGGCCGAAGCTTTCTTT.

The chain recombines TRBV4-2 with TRBJ2-5, with D unresolved. Germline lookup yields CDR1 LGHNA and CDR2 YNFKEQ. V lost 4 bases, J lost 3 bases, and 12 bases lay in between. The CDR3 covers 14 residues. The CDR3 loop reads CASSRRLTEETQYF. For the CDR3, the DNA is TGTGCCAGCAGCCGACGACTGACTGAAGAGACCCAGTACTTC.

J is TRBJ1-1 and V is TRBV10-3; TRBD1 matches 8 bases. The length of the CDR3 is 15 residues. Losses at the gene ends were 8 bases for V and 0 bases for J; bases not matched to a gene: 8. CDR1 is ENHRY and CDR2 is SYGVKD in the germline V gene. The CDR3 sequence: CAIGQGRQLNTEAFF. CDR3 in DNA: TGTGCCATCGGACAGGGCCGACAGTTGAACACTGAAGCTTTCTTT.

The chain joins TRBV7-3 to TRBJ2-1, with 12 nucleotides matching TRBD1. J lost 9 bases, V lost 5 bases, and 8 bases had no gene match. The CDR3 is 15 amino acids. In germline, CDR1 is SGHTA, CDR2 FQGTGA. The CDR3, as DNA: TGTGCCAGCAGCCTCCGGGACAGGGGGCTTGGTGAGCAGTTCTTC. Residues: CASSLRDRGLGEQFF. Full variable domain (rest looked up from reference TRBV7-3 and TRBJ2-1): GAGVSQTPSNKVTEKGKYVELRCDPISGHTALYWYRQSLGQGPEFLIYFQGTGAADDSGLPNDRFFAVRPEGSVSTLKIQRTERGDSAVYLCASSLRDRGLGEQFFGPGTRLTVL.

The V call is TRBV6-2 or TRBV6-3, the J call TRBJ1-1; the match to TRBD1 covers 8 bases. This CDR3 has 14 residues. Germline V gene lookup returns CDR1 MNHEY and CDR2 SVGEGT. J was trimmed by 6 bases and V by 5 bases; bases with no gene match: 8. The CDR3 DNA is TGTGCCAGCAGTCCAACAGGGGGTTCGGCTGAAGCTTTCTTT. Residues: CASSPTGGSAEAFF.

The chain couples TRBV18 to TRBJ2-3; TRBD2 matches 11 bases. V shed 3 bases and J 1 base; nucleotides not matched to a gene: 3. The CDR3 contains 16 residues. Per germline, CDR1 KGHSH and CDR2 LQKENI. Here the CDR3 DNA reads TGTGCCAGCTCACCCACACTAGCGGGGGGCACAGATACGCAGTATTTT. Amino acid sequence: CASSPTLAGGTDTQYF. The whole variable domain, filled in from reference TRBV18 and TRBJ2-3, reads NAGVMQNPRHLVRRRGQEARLRCSPMKGHSHVYWYRQLPEEGLKFMVYLQKENIIDESGMPKERFSAEFPKEGPSILRIQQVVRGDSAAYFCASSPTLAGGTDTQYFGPGTRLTVL.

The chain couples TRBV11-3 to TRBJ2-4; 7 nucleotides line up with TRBD2. Germline V gene lookup returns CDR1 SGHNT and CDR2 YENEEA. The V gene end was trimmed by 4 bases and the J gene end by 1 base; junction bases not matched to a gene: 16. The CDR3 spans 19 residues. CDR3 protein: CASSSRRGSKERAKNIQYF. CDR3 DNA: TGTGCCAGCAGCTCACGGCGGGGGAGTAAAGAGCGCGCCAAAAACATTCAGTACTTC.